The sequence of this T cell receptor (beta chain) was determined in a study of OX40 agonist ivuxolimab in advanced cancers. Assay: immunoSEQ multiplex PCR; the TCRdb copy retains only in-frame clones and omits some. The table includes roughly 35,000 clones, 75% to 85% detected once. CDR1 is MNHNS, CDR2 SASEGT, per germline. The trim removed 3 bases at V and 1 base at J, leaving 2 bases unmatched. The CDR3 has 15 residues. The sequence came from an adult with an advanced solid tumor such as melanoma, head and neck, liver or kidney cancer. The chain couples TRBV6-1 to TRBJ2-4; 8 nucleotides align to TRBD1. This sample comprised CD4+ or CD8+ T cells sorted from blood, obtained in a trial of the OX40 agonist ivuxolimab. The CDR3 nucleotides read TGTGCCAGCAGTGAGTACAGGGGGGCCAAAAACATTCAGTACTTC. As protein: CASSEYRGAKNIQYF.